The 21 T cell receptor beta chains below all came from one sample that was sequenced in a study of T cell repertoires in aging, cancer and after chemotherapy. Rearranged V-D-J TRB sequences were amplified with a mixed TRB-A/B primer pool. TCRdb re-analysed the multiplex PCR reads in MiXCR, keeping a single row per CDR3 protein. The sample includes thousands of distinct CDR3 sequences, approximately 40% of them seen just once. The template was genomic DNA from peripheral blood, not RNA. Specimen: blood. The receptors were gathered from a human donor in good health.

The V call is TRBV11-3, the J call TRBJ2-2, with a possible D match to TRBD2 (5 bases). CDR1 SGHNT and CDR2 YENEEA come from the germline V gene. The CDR3 is 21 amino acids. The V and J ends lost 4 bases and 0 bases respectively, with 27 bases between them. CDR3 residues: CASSSPFGVSGWTPNTGELFF. CDR3 in DNA: TGTGCCAGCAGCTCCCCGTTTGGGGTATCCGGGTGGACTCCGAACACCGGGGAGCTGTTTTTT.

A remark on this clonotype: One end of the junction fails to match germline, which may point to a read error. The chain's CDR3 is CASNPLGQGKGYTF. The CDR3, as DNA: TGTGCTAGTAATCCCCTCGGACAGGGGAAAGGCTACACCTTC. V usage is TRBV19 and J usage is TRBJ1-2; TRBD1 matches at 9 bases. The germline V gene encodes CDR1 LNHDA and CDR2 SQIVND (reference sequence). CDR3 size: 14 residues.

There are a few counts of this clonotype. The genes are TRBV27 and TRBJ1-1; maybe TRBD1 (6 bases). The CDR3 loop spans 13 amino acids. CDR1 is MNHEY, CDR2 SMNVEV, per germline (reference sequence). V shed 8 bases and J shed 5 bases, with 15 bases lying between them. The CDR3 DNA reads TGTGCCAGCTCAGGGGCCCCTGGGACTGAAGCTTTCTTT. This encodes CASSGAPGTEAFF.

This clonotype was seen a few times. This chain joins TRBV12-3 or TRBV12-4 and TRBJ2-6; D uncertain. The CDR3 loop spans 14 amino acids. Trimming stripped 3 bases from V and 0 bases from J, with 3 bases between. Here the CDR3 DNA reads TGTGCCAGCAGTTTTGACTCTGGGGCCAACGTCCTGACTTTC. Protein product: CASSFDSGANVLTF.

There are a few counts of this clonotype. The CDR3 region is CASSARTGRVHNEKLFF. For the CDR3, the DNA is TGTGCCAGCAGTGCCCGGACAGGGAGGGTTCATAATGAAAAACTGTTTTTT. The chain carries TRBV6-4 and TRBJ1-4; 8 positions match TRBD1. Unmatched junction bases numbered 11, after V lost 4 bases and J lost 4 bases. CDR3 length: 17 amino acids. In germline, CDR1 is MRHNA, CDR2 SNTAGT.

This clonotype was seen once. The chain joins TRBV6-6 to TRBJ2-3, with D perhaps matching TRBD1 (6 bases). The CDR3 is made up of 13 amino acids. The germline V gene has CDR1 MNHNY and CDR2 SVGAGI (reference sequence). V was shortened by 5 bases and J by 6 bases, with 12 bases between the two germline ends. This chain's CDR3 is CASSTRTGDTQYF. In nucleotides, the CDR3 is TGTGCCAGCAGTACCCGAACAGGGGATACGCAGTATTTT.

The chain joins TRBV5-6 to TRBJ1-2; maybe TRBD1 (5 bases). This CDR3 has 15 residues. Deletions cut 1 base from V and 5 bases from J, with 15 bases between. Germline assignment: CDR1 SGHDT and CDR2 YYEEEE. The CDR3 DNA is TGTGCCAGCAGCTTGTTGGAGCAGGGTCGATATGGCTACACCTTC. Its protein product is CASSLLEQGRYGYTF.

The genes are TRBV11-1 and TRBJ2-4; the match to TRBD1 covers 9 bases. The CDR3 is 15 amino acids. J was trimmed by 1 base and V by 4 bases; bases with no gene match: 2. Germline V lookup: CDR1 SGHAT, CDR2 FQDESV (reference sequence). The CDR3 DNA reads as TGTGCCAGCAGCTCCGGGACAGGGGCCAAAAACATTCAGTACTTC. This sequence encodes CASSSGTGAKNIQYF.

V usage is TRBV19 and J usage is TRBJ2-7; tentative D call: TRBD1 (6 bases). Per the germline V gene, CDR1 is LNHDA and CDR2 is SQIVND (reference sequence). The V end lost 5 bases, the J end lost 5 bases, and 16 bases lay between the germline ends. The CDR3 is 14 residues long. CDR3 nucleotide sequence: TGTGCCAGTAGTGTTGACAGGTCGTTCGACGAGCAGTACTTC. Its translation is CASSVDRSFDEQYF.

In its sample, this clonotype ranks as large (0.1 to 1%). This chain uses TRBV6-5 with TRBJ2-3, with TRBD2 identical over 10 bases. The CDR3 covers 15 residues. V shed 0 bases and J 4 bases; nucleotides not matched to a gene: 1. Germline CDR1 reads MNHEY; CDR2 reads SVGAGI. CDR3 in amino acids: CASSYSGLAADTQYF. CDR3 coding DNA: TGTGCCAGCAGTTACTCCGGACTAGCGGCAGATACGCAGTATTTT.

The V and J genes are TRBV12-3 or TRBV12-4 and TRBJ2-7, with D tentatively TRBD1 (6 bases). Trimming took 5 bases from V and 3 from J, leaving 14 bases between them. The CDR3 spans 14 residues. CDR3 DNA: TGTGCCAGCAGTGCACCCGGGACATTCTACGAGCAGTACTTC. Protein product: CASSAPGTFYEQYF.

This chain connects TRBV5-1 to TRBJ2-7, with D unresolved. There are 14 residues in the CDR3. Trimming pared 4 bases from V and 4 bases from J, leaving 15 bases between. The germline gives CDR1 SGHRS, CDR2 YFSETQ. This CDR3 reads CASSQDQYPYEQYF. CDR3 sequence (DNA): TGCGCCAGCAGCCAGGACCAGTATCCTTACGAGCAGTACTTC.

This clonotype was observed a few times. The V gene is TRBV6-2 or TRBV6-3, the J gene TRBJ1-2, with D unclear. The V end lost 7 bases, the J end lost 4 bases, and 19 bases lay between the germline ends. The CDR3 consists of 15 residues. CDR1 MNHEY and CDR2 SVGEGT come from the germline V gene. The CDR3 loop is CASTYTSTGSYGYTF. DNA of the CDR3: TGTGCCAGCACCTATACCTCAACCGGGTCCTATGGCTACACCTTC.

This clonotype appeared a few times. The rearrangement links TRBV14 to TRBJ2-2, with 7 bases fitting TRBD1. The CDR3 totals 14 residues. Trimming cost V 4 bases and J 8 bases; bases outside gene matches: 7. The germline V gene encodes CDR1 SGHDN and CDR2 FVKESK. CDR3 in DNA: TGTGCCAGCAGCCGGTGGACAGGTTCGGGGGAGCTGTTTTTT. Its translation is CASSRWTGSGELFF.

This clonotype turned up a few times. The CDR3 sequence: CASLTDSQSGYTF. In DNA form, the CDR3 reads TGTGCCAGCCTCACAGACTCCCAAAGTGGCTACACCTTC. This chain connects TRBV12-3 or TRBV12-4 to TRBJ1-2, with D uncertain. The CDR3 covers 13 residues. V dropped 8 bases and J dropped 7 bases, with 17 bases sitting between them.

The chain uses TRBV5-4 and TRBJ1-5; D unclear. This CDR3 has 14 amino acids. Trimming took off 0 bases at V and 3 bases at J, with 7 bases between the two ends. Germline lookup yields CDR1 SGHNT and CDR2 YYREEE (reference sequence). CDR3 bases: TGTGCCAGCAGCTTGGGGGGAAACAATCAGCCCCAGCATTTT. Encoded protein: CASSLGGNNQPQHF. Filled out from reference TRBV5-4 and TRBJ1-5, the complete variable domain reads ETGVTQSPTHLIKTRGQQVTLRCSSQSGHNTVSWYQQALGQGPQFIFQYYREEENGRGNFPPRFSGLQFPNYSSELNVNALELDDSALYLCASSLGGNNQPQHFGDGTRLSIL.

The J gene is TRBJ1-6, the V gene TRBV5-6; D remains ambiguous. Germline loops: CDR1 SGHDT, CDR2 YYEEEE. Trimming removed 4 bases at V and 5 bases at J, with 13 bases between. This CDR3 has 15 residues. The CDR3 reads CASSLSWADNSPLHF. CDR3 DNA: TGTGCCAGCAGCCTAAGCTGGGCTGATAATTCACCCCTCCACTTT.

There are a few counts of this clonotype. The J gene is TRBJ2-7, the V gene TRBV12-3 or TRBV12-4; the D gene is possibly TRBD2 (6 bases). V shed 6 bases and J shed 5 bases, with 26 bases lying between them. The CDR3 covers 17 residues. The CDR3 region is CASRRSYTRDSSDEQYF. In DNA form, the CDR3 reads TGTGCCAGCAGGCGATCATATACCCGGGACTCCTCGGACGAGCAGTACTTC.

This chain connects TRBV18 to TRBJ2-7, with 8 bases matching TRBD2. CDR3 length: 17 residues. Germline CDR1 KGHSH, CDR2 LQKENI. V shed 5 bases, J shed 0 bases, and the junction held 12 bases outside the gene matches. The DNA for the CDR3 is TGTGCCAGCTCAGGCCCGGCGCGGGGGGCCAGCTCCTACGAGCAGTACTTC. Its protein is CASSGPARGASSYEQYF.

This clonotype came up a few times. The chain employs TRBV19 and TRBJ2-4; the match to TRBD2 covers 8 bases. The J segment lost 2 bases and the V segment lost 9 bases, leaving 3 bases of the junction unmatched. CDR1 and CDR2 (germline): LNHDA, SQIVND (reference sequence). The CDR3 covers 13 residues. This CDR3 is CASREGPKNIQYF. In DNA form, the CDR3 reads TGTGCCAGCCGGGAGGGCCCCAAAAACATTCAGTACTTC.

The genes are TRBV24-1 and TRBJ2-3, with TRBD2 as a possible D gene (5 bases). Deletions cut 1 base from V and 0 bases from J, with 10 bases between. Germline V CDR1 and CDR2: KGHDR, SFDVKD. CDR3 length: 16 residues. DNA of the CDR3: TGTGCCACCAGTGATTTCGGGGATAGGAGCACAGATACGCAGTATTTT. It codes for CATSDFGDRSTDTQYF.